The rows below give T cell receptor beta chains drawn from one sample of a study of T-cell memory formation after mild COVID-19. MiXCR, applied by TCRdb to the 5' RACE reads, yields one record per CDR3 protein. The table has more than 300,000 distinct CDR3 sequences, around 13% seen once. Sequencing used PBMCs or a T cell subset sorted from them (not recorded which). These receptor sequences come from a man aged 18 to 29 who had mild COVID-19 (a few samples of this study predate the infection). Cell type and time point are not known. Both conserved end residues are part of each CDR3. The D gene is left open where the match is weak. Rows may omit the clone size; those that give it use once, few, many or a size class.

v_gene	j_gene	abundance	d_gene	CDR3nt	CDR3aa
TRBV24-1	TRBJ1-5	-	-	TGTGCCACCAGTGGAATCAGGGGTTGGCCCCAGCATTTT	CATSGIRGWPQHF
TRBV11-2	TRBJ1-1	-	TRBD1	TGTGCCAGCAGCTCCATCAAGCAGGGGGGCACTGAAGCTTTCTTT	CASSSIKQGGTEAFF
TRBV20-1	TRBJ2-1	many	-	TGCAGTGCTAGACCAGTTAACCGAGGTTCTCTCGGGAATGAGCAGTTCTTC	CSARPVNRGSLGNEQFF
TRBV2	TRBJ1-1	many	-	TGTGCCAGCAGCCCCGGATACAACACTGAAGCTTTCTTT	CASSPGYNTEAFF
TRBV7-9	TRBJ1-5	-	TRBD1	TGTGCCAGCAACTATGGACAGGGGGATCAGCCCCAGCATTTT	CASNYGQGDQPQHF
TRBV12-3/TRBV12-4	TRBJ1-2	-	TRBD1	TGTGCCAGCAGCATAGGTACAGGGGGCCGGTATGGCTACACCTTC	CASSIGTGGRYGYTF
TRBV7-9	TRBJ2-5	few	-	TGTGCCAGCAGCTTAGCGGGGCCCGCCCTAGAGACCCAGTACTTC	CASSLAGPALETQYF
TRBV2	TRBJ2-1	few	TRBD1	TGTGCCAGCAGTCAGGGACAGGGTAGTGAGCAGTTCTTC	CASSQGQGSEQFF
TRBV10-2	TRBJ2-7	-	TRBD2	TGCGCCAGCACCGGGGGGGACTCCTACGAGCAGTACTTC	CASTGGDSYEQYF
TRBV7-9	TRBJ2-5	few	-	TGTGCCAGCAGATTCTCAACCTCCGGCCAAGAGACCCAGTACTTC	CASRFSTSGQETQYF
TRBV4-2	TRBJ2-5	few	TRBD2	TGTGCCAGCAGCCCCGGACTAGCCGATGGGGCGACCCAGTACTTC	CASSPGLADGATQYF
TRBV4-1	TRBJ2-5	-	-	TGCGCCAGCAGTGTGGAACAGAAAGAGACCCAGTACTTC	CASSVEQKETQYF
TRBV7-2	TRBJ2-1	many	-	TGTGCCAGCAGCCAAAGTAGGGACGGTGAGCAGTTCTTC	CASSQSRDGEQFF
TRBV6-5	TRBJ2-3	few	TRBD1	TGTGCCAGCAGTTACTTGGGCCGGGACAGGGTCTTCACAGATACGCAGTATTTT	CASSYLGRDRVFTDTQYF
TRBV4-1	TRBJ1-4	-	TRBD1	TGCGCCAGCAGCCGGTTAACAGGGGATGAAAAACTGTTTTTT	CASSRLTGDEKLFF
TRBV18	TRBJ2-3	-	-	TGTGCCAGCTCCTGGGACTTAACACACACAGATACGCAGTATTTT	CASSWDLTHTDTQYF
TRBV29-1	TRBJ1-1	many	-	TGCAGCGTTTCGTCGAACACTGAAGCTTTCTTT	CSVSSNTEAFF
TRBV30	TRBJ2-7	-	-	TGTGCCTGGAGTGAAGGGTTAGTCGAGCAGTACTTC	CAWSEGLVEQYF
TRBV7-3	TRBJ2-3	few	TRBD2	TGTGCCAGCAGCTTAGGGGGAGCGGGGGGCCGTTATACGCAGTATTTT	CASSLGGAGGRYTQYF
TRBV7-2	TRBJ1-5	few	TRBD1	TGTGCCAGCAGCTTGGGGCGGGACAGCCACCAGCATTTT	CASSLGRDSHQHF
TRBV7-9	TRBJ2-1	few	-	TGTGCCAGCAGCCATGGGGTACATGAGCAGTTCTTC	CASSHGVHEQFF
TRBV6-4	TRBJ2-3	many	TRBD2	TGTGCCAGCAGTGTACTAGCGGGGGGTGGAGATACGCAGTATTTT	CASSVLAGGGDTQYF
TRBV11-2	TRBJ1-1	-	-	TGTGCCAGCAGCTCCCCAACTATCCTGAACACTGAAGCTTTCTTT	CASSSPTILNTEAFF
TRBV11-2	TRBJ2-4	many	-	TGTGCCAGCAGCTCAAGCGGGCGTCGGTACATTCAGTACTTC	CASSSSGRRYIQYF
TRBV7-9	TRBJ1-4	-	TRBD1	TGTGCCAGCAGCGCATCAGGGGGGCCTGAAAAACTGTTTTTT	CASSASGGPEKLFF
TRBV4-1	TRBJ2-2	-	-	TGCGCCAGCAGCCTAAGGGAGTACACCGGGGAGCTGTTTTTT	CASSLREYTGELFF
TRBV7-9	TRBJ2-6	-	-	TGTGCCAGCAGCTTCCTTGGTATTGGGGCCAACGTCCTGACTTTC	CASSFLGIGANVLTF
TRBV6-4	TRBJ2-2	-	TRBD1	TGTGCCAGCAGGCGACAGGGGGCAACCGGGGAGCTGTTTTTT	CASRRQGATGELFF
TRBV6-5	TRBJ2-2	-	-	TGTGCCAGCAGGCCCGGGGAGCTGTTTTTT	CASRPGELFF
TRBV7-2	TRBJ1-1	few	-	TGTGCCAGCAGCAAGCAGGAGGCGAACACTGAAGCTTTCTTT	CASSKQEANTEAFF
TRBV5-5	TRBJ1-4	few	-	TGTGCCAGCAGCTTGGACAGGGATGAAAAACTGTTTTTT	CASSLDRDEKLFF
TRBV5-1	TRBJ1-1	few	-	TGCGCCAGCAGCGTACAGCCTGTCGTCACTGAAGCTTTCTTT	CASSVQPVVTEAFF
TRBV5-1	TRBJ2-5	-	-	TGCGCCAGCGAAACCGGAGGGCAGCAAGAGACCCAGTACTTC	CASETGGQQETQYF
TRBV7-9	TRBJ1-5	-	-	TGTGCCAGCAGCTTAGTGGGACCGCCGAATGGCAATCAGCCCCAGCATTTT	CASSLVGPPNGNQPQHF
TRBV6-1	TRBJ1-5	-	-	TGTGCCAGCTGGTTAGGACAGTTGAATCAGCCCCAGCATTTT	CASWLGQLNQPQHF
TRBV24-1	TRBJ1-3	few	-	TGTGCCACCAGTGACCGTAACACCATATATTTT	CATSDRNTIYF
TRBV29-1	TRBJ2-4	-	-	TGCAGCGTTGAAAGGGAAAACATTCAGTACTTC	CSVERENIQYF
TRBV7-6	TRBJ1-5	once	-	TGTGCCAGCAGCTTAGATTCCAGGGCCAGCAATCAGCCCCAGCATTTT	CASSLDSRASNQPQHF
TRBV7-9	TRBJ2-2	-	-	TGTGCCAGCAGCTTACCCAGGGGCCTGAACACCGGGGAGCTGTTTTTT	CASSLPRGLNTGELFF
TRBV6-6	TRBJ2-7	-	TRBD1	TGTGCCAGCGGATGGACAGGGGTGAGCTCCTACGAGCAGTACTTC	CASGWTGVSSYEQYF
TRBV7-2	TRBJ2-7	-	TRBD1	TGTGCCAGCAGCTTTTCACAGGGGGGATACGAGCAGTACTTC	CASSFSQGGYEQYF
TRBV6-5	TRBJ2-7	-	-	TGTGCCAGCAGTTACTCCCAGGTTTCCTACGAGCAGTACTTC	CASSYSQVSYEQYF
TRBV9	TRBJ2-3	few	TRBD1	TGTGCCAGCAGCGTAGGGCGGTCAGGGGGTGGCGATACGCAGTATTTT	CASSVGRSGGGDTQYF
TRBV5-1	TRBJ1-4	-	-	TGCGCCACCTCAAAGGGGGGGATTGATGAAAAACTGTTTTTT	CATSKGGIDEKLFF
TRBV20-1	TRBJ2-3	-	-	TGCAGTGCTAGAGATCCAATAGGGGGGGTGAGGGATACGCAGTATTTT	CSARDPIGGVRDTQYF